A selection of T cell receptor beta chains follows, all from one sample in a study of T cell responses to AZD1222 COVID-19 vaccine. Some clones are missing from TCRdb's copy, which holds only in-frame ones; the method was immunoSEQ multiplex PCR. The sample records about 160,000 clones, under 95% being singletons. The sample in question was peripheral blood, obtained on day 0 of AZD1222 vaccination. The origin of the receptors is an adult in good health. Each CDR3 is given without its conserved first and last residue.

CDR3aa: ASSPLIAGYTDTQY
j_gene: TRBJ2-3
v_gene: TRBV4-2

CDR3aa: ASSLTSGGVSYEQY
j_gene: TRBJ2-7
v_gene: TRBV28

CDR3aa: ASSLVSGEKAF
j_gene: TRBJ1-1
v_gene: TRBV5-1

CDR3aa: ASSVGLAGTYEQY
j_gene: TRBJ2-7
v_gene: TRBV9

CDR3aa: ASSWTSGANYEQY
j_gene: TRBJ2-7
v_gene: TRBV6-2/TRBV6-3

CDR3aa: SVAVAGSYNEQF
j_gene: TRBJ2-1
v_gene: TRBV29-1

CDR3aa: ASSLNSVVNEQF
j_gene: TRBJ2-1
v_gene: TRBV7-3

CDR3aa: ASSEWPGGSYEQY
j_gene: TRBJ2-7
v_gene: TRBV25-1

CDR3aa: ASSLAGQGYYEQY
j_gene: TRBJ2-7
v_gene: TRBV5-4

CDR3aa: ASSIDPGTVFNYGYT
j_gene: TRBJ1-2
v_gene: TRBV19

CDR3aa: ASSLASSYEQY
j_gene: TRBJ2-7
v_gene: TRBV5-4

CDR3aa: ASSLGQAVQETQY
j_gene: TRBJ2-5
v_gene: TRBV28

CDR3aa: ARYRDSIY
j_gene: TRBJ1-3
v_gene: TRBV13

CDR3aa: ASRRTAGGEKLF
j_gene: TRBJ1-4
v_gene: TRBV6-5

CDR3aa: ASSVDGTGELF
j_gene: TRBJ2-2
v_gene: TRBV9